These 11 T cell receptor beta chains were sequenced from one sample in a study of blood T cell repertoires in COVID-19. Profiled with immunoSEQ multiplex PCR; TCRdb holds only in-frame clones, not every one. This table holds tens of thousands of clones, approximately 84% found once. Sequencing used peripheral blood. The source is a man aged 45 to 65 with active COVID-19.

This chain joins TRBV5-1 and TRBJ2-2; 15 nucleotides agree with TRBD2. Trimming removed 3 bases from V and 5 bases from J; junction bases left unmatched: 2. The CDR3 loop spans 16 amino acids. Germline values: CDR1 SGHRS, CDR2 YFSETQ. The chain's CDR3 is CASSSGLAGGTGELFF. The CDR3 DNA follows: TGCGCCAGCAGCTCCGGACTAGCGGGAGGGACCGGGGAGCTGTTTTTT.

The chain combines TRBV9 with TRBJ1-2; D is perhaps TRBD1 (6 bases). The CDR3 is made up of 13 amino acids. The germline CDR1 and CDR2 sequences are SGDLS and YYNGEE. The germline V and J ends were trimmed by 3 bases and 2 bases, with 8 bases remaining between them. The CDR3 spells CASSDDRNYGYTF. CDR3 nucleotide sequence: TGTGCCAGCAGCGACGACAGGAACTATGGCTACACCTTC.

The CDR3 sequence is CASSPQQGSGNTIYF. The CDR3 nucleotides read TGTGCCAGCTCACCCCAACAGGGATCTGGAAACACCATATATTTT. The rearrangement links TRBV18 to TRBJ1-3; maybe TRBD1 (6 bases). This CDR3 region has 15 residues. The V end was cut by 3 bases, the J end by 1 base, with 10 bases between. Germline V lookup: CDR1 KGHSH, CDR2 LQKENI.

A few counts support this clone. V gene TRBV2 combines with J gene TRBJ2-7, with TRBD2 as a possible D gene (5 bases). Germline CDR1 and CDR2: SNHLY and FYNNEI. The V gene lost 6 bases and the J gene lost 6 bases, with 18 bases spanning the gap. This CDR3 spans 14 amino acids. This CDR3 reads CASRPRVHRGEQYF. The CDR3 DNA reads as TGTGCCAGCAGGCCGCGGGTCCACCGCGGCGAGCAGTACTTC.

This chain uses TRBV21-1 with TRBJ2-6; whether TRBD1, the table's D call, matches the DNA was not checked. TRBV21-1 is labeled a pseudogene. CDR3 length: 19 residues. The CDR3 coding sequence is TGTGCCAGCAGCAAATGGACAGGGGGGAACCCCTCTGGGGCCAACGTCCTGACTTTC. It is translated as CASSKWTGGNPSGANVLTF.

The V call is TRBV28, the J call TRBJ1-2; a weak D match, TRBD1 (5 bases). V was clipped by 6 bases and J by 1 base, with 9 bases between them. The CDR3 runs to 13 residues. CDR1 and CDR2 (germline): MDHEN, SYDVKM. The CDR3 spells CASSDSFNYGYTF. CDR3 sequence (DNA): TGTGCCAGCAGCGACAGTTTTAACTATGGCTACACCTTC.

The rearrangement uses TRBV5-1 and TRBJ2-3, with D possibly TRBD1 on 6 matching bases. CDR3 length: 15 amino acids. The germline gives CDR1 SGHRS, CDR2 YFSETQ. The ends were cut back, 3 bases at V and 0 bases at J, with 11 bases in the middle. For the CDR3, the DNA is TGCGCCAGCAGCTGGCGACAGGCGAGCACAGATACGCAGTATTTT. This gives the protein CASSWRQASTDTQYF.

The V call is TRBV7-2, the J call TRBJ1-5, with 10 bases fitting TRBD1. The CDR3 length is 16 residues. Germline lookup yields CDR1 SGHTA and CDR2 FQGNSA. V lost 5 bases to trimming and J lost 2 bases; unmatched junction nucleotides: 6. DNA of the CDR3: TGTGCCAGCAGCCCACCCGGGACAGGGGGCAATCAGCCCCAGCATTTT. Protein: CASSPPGTGGNQPQHF.

The chain uses TRBV19 and TRBJ2-7; possible D gene TRBD2, 6 bases. The CDR3 totals 16 residues. Germline V gene data show CDR1 as LNHDA and CDR2 as SQIVND (reference sequence). Trimming took off 3 bases at V and 0 bases at J, with 15 bases between the two ends. The CDR3 region is CASSIRAGPNSYEQYF. As DNA, the CDR3 is TGTGCCAGTAGTATTCGGGCGGGGCCCAACTCCTACGAGCAGTACTTC.

The J gene is TRBJ2-1, the V gene TRBV7-8; the match to TRBD2 covers 10 bases. The CDR3 is 15 residues long. V trimming: 5 bases; J trimming: 2 bases; junction bases outside the gene matches: 3. The germline CDR1 and CDR2 sequences are SGHVS and FQNEAQ. The CDR3 DNA reads as TGTGCCAGCAGCGGCCTAGCGGGAGCCTACAATGAGCAGTTCTTC. Amino acid sequence: CASSGLAGAYNEQFF.

The chain is built from TRBV5-1 and TRBJ2-2; D is unclear. CDR1 is SGHRS and CDR2 is YFSETQ in the germline V gene. This CDR3 has 15 amino acids. The V end lost 7 bases, the J end lost 0 bases, and 13 bases lay between the germline ends. CDR3 residues: CASHPYYPNTGELFF. The CDR3 coding sequence is TGCGCCAGCCACCCGTACTACCCGAACACCGGGGAGCTGTTTTTT.